Below are 30 T cell receptor beta chains sequenced from a single sample in a study of T cell changes during pregnancy in multiple sclerosis. Sequencing was performed with immunoSEQ multiplex PCR; in TCRdb, only in-frame clones are kept and a portion is missing. The table records 35,000 to 45,000 clones, nearly 90% of them present only once. Source: CD8+ T cells from peripheral blood mononuclear cells, taken in the first trimester of pregnancy. Every receptor here comes from a female donor with multiple sclerosis, enrolled in a pregnancy study.

V usage is TRBV7-9 and J usage is TRBJ2-7; TRBD2 aligns across 7 bases. This CDR3 region has 14 residues. Germline V gene sequence: CDR1 SEHNR, CDR2 FQNEAQ (reference sequence). J gave up 7 bases and V 1 base, and 7 bases lay outside the gene matches. CDR3 residues: CASSLVPGGGEQYF. The CDR3 DNA reads TGTGCCAGCAGCTTAGTACCGGGCGGGGGTGAGCAGTACTTC.

The chain joins TRBV5-4 to TRBJ2-3; D not resolved. Germline V gives CDR1 SGHNT, CDR2 YYREEE (reference sequence). The V and J ends lost 4 bases and 4 bases respectively, with 7 bases between them. The CDR3 runs to 12 residues. CDR3 DNA sequence: TGTGCCAGCAGCAACGTAGCAGATACGCAGTATTTT. This encodes CASSNVADTQYF.

The chain carries TRBV7-6 and TRBJ2-7; tentative D call: TRBD2 (7 bases). The CDR3 length is 15 residues. V gave up 3 bases and J gave up 3 bases, with 15 bases separating them. CDR1 and CDR2 (germline): SGHVS, FNYEAQ. The CDR3 loop is CASSFTGGSIYEQYF. The CDR3 DNA reads TGTGCCAGCAGCTTTACGGGGGGCTCTATCTACGAGCAGTACTTC.

This clone was picked up one time. The chain joins TRBV29-1 to TRBJ1-2, with D uncertain. The CDR3 spans 16 residues. The germline V and J ends were trimmed by 0 bases and 5 bases, with 19 bases remaining between them. Germline V lookup: CDR1 SQVTM, CDR2 ANQGSEA. The CDR3 protein is CSVEDRESEHWYGYTF. CDR3 DNA: TGCAGCGTTGAAGATCGGGAGTCAGAGCACTGGTATGGCTACACCTTC.

The chain combines TRBV27 with TRBJ2-1; 12 positions agree with TRBD2. V lost 4 bases to trimming and J lost 6 bases; unmatched junction nucleotides: 10. The CDR3 is 17 amino acids. Germline CDR1 is MNHEY and CDR2 is SMNVEV (reference sequence). The CDR3 loop is CASSSPLLAGGLNEQFF. DNA for the CDR3: TGTGCCAGCAGTTCCCCCCTCCTAGCGGGGGGGCTCAATGAGCAGTTCTTC.

V usage is TRBV27 and J usage is TRBJ2-5, with 7 bases identical to TRBD1. The CDR3 length is 15 residues. CDR1 and CDR2 (germline): MNHEY, SMNVEV (reference sequence). Germline trimming cut 6 bases from V and 1 base from J; bases unmatched to any gene: 8. CDR3 coding DNA: TGTGCCAGCAGCCCAACAGGGGCTCTCCAAGAGACCCAGTACTTC. Translating it yields CASSPTGALQETQYF.

V gene TRBV7-6 combines with J gene TRBJ2-3, with D tentatively TRBD1 (6 bases). From germline, CDR1 is SGHVS and CDR2 FNYEAQ. This CDR3 has 14 amino acids. Trimming left V 7 bases short and J 0 bases short, with 11 bases between. The CDR3 DNA reads TGTGCCAGCAACCCAGGGGTCAGCACAGATACGCAGTATTTT. Its protein product is CASNPGVSTDTQYF.

The J gene is TRBJ2-3, the V gene TRBV15; 11 bases are shared with TRBD2. With 3 bases clipped from V and 3 bases from J, the junction kept 5 bases outside the gene matches. This CDR3 has 16 amino acids. CDR1 is LNHNV, CDR2 YYDKDF, per germline (reference sequence). CDR3 region: CATSSLLAGETDTQYF. Here the CDR3 DNA reads TGTGCCACCAGCAGTCTACTAGCGGGGGAGACAGATACGCAGTATTTT.

The chain links TRBV10-2 to TRBJ2-1, with 8 bases identical to TRBD2. This CDR3 region has 15 residues. Per germline, CDR1 WSHSY and CDR2 SAAADI. V shed 3 bases and J 5 bases; nucleotides not matched to a gene: 6. The chain's CDR3 is CASSEWLAGNNEQFF. The CDR3 DNA reads as TGCGCCAGCAGTGAATGGTTAGCGGGGAACAATGAGCAGTTCTTC.

The gene calls are TRBV7-3 and TRBJ2-3; 7 bases align to TRBD2. Germline CDR1 reads SGHTA; CDR2 reads FQGTGA. The trim removed 0 bases at V and 4 bases at J, leaving 4 bases unmatched. This CDR3 region has 15 residues. As DNA, the CDR3 is TGTGCCAGCAGCTTAACGGAGACTAGCCCAGATACGCAGTATTTT. It yields the protein CASSLTETSPDTQYF.

This chain joins TRBV13 and TRBJ1-1; D is possibly TRBD1 (6 bases). Germline V gives CDR1 PRHDT, CDR2 FYEKMQ (reference sequence). CDR3 length: 13 residues. The V and J ends lost 7 bases and 1 base respectively, with 10 bases between them. CDR3 bases: TGTGCCAGCACTGGGGGCGAGAACACTGAAGCTTTCTTT. The encoded protein is CASTGGENTEAFF.

In its sample, this clone is medium-sized. The J gene is TRBJ2-1, the V gene TRBV4-2; TRBD2 matches 9 bases. The V and J ends lost 0 bases and 4 bases, in that order; junction bases with no gene match: 4. The CDR3 extends over 16 amino acids. Germline V gene sequence: CDR1 LGHNA, CDR2 YNFKEQ. The CDR3 coding sequence is TGTGCCAGCAGCCAAGAGGCTAGCGGGGCTTACAATGAGCAGTTCTTC. Encoded protein: CASSQEASGAYNEQFF.

V and J are TRBV29-1 and TRBJ2-3; 12 nucleotides agree with TRBD1. The germline V gene encodes CDR1 SQVTM and CDR2 ANQGSEA. This CDR3 comprises 15 residues. With 7 bases clipped from V and 4 bases from J, the junction kept 9 bases outside the gene matches. This CDR3 reads CSAGPGQGASDTQYF. The CDR3 DNA follows: TGCAGCGCGGGACCGGGACAGGGGGCATCAGATACGCAGTATTTT.

CDR3 in amino acids: CASSYPGGELFF. The CDR3 DNA follows: TGCGCCAGCAGTTATCCCGGCGGGGAGCTGTTTTTT. The chain joins TRBV10-2 to TRBJ2-2; D ambiguous. This CDR3 comprises 12 residues. Germline-derived CDR1 and CDR2 are WSHSY and SAAADI. V lost 5 bases and J 7 bases, leaving 8 bases between the germline ends.

The rearrangement uses TRBV7-7 and TRBJ2-1, with 10 nucleotides matching TRBD1. CDR3 length equals 15 residues. Germline CDR1 SSHAT, CDR2 FNYEAQ (reference sequence). V was clipped by 1 base and J by 4 bases; unmatched bases: 1. CDR3 in amino acids: CASSLGQGAYNEQFF. The CDR3 DNA is TGTGCCAGCAGCTTAGGACAGGGGGCATACAATGAGCAGTTCTTC.

The chain is built from TRBV6-5 and TRBJ1-1; D remains unclear. The CDR3 covers 13 residues. V shed 5 bases and J shed 1 base, with 8 bases lying between them. Germline CDR1 is MNHEY and CDR2 is SVGAGI. The CDR3 region has the DNA TGTGCCAGCAGTCCCAACAAGAACACTGAAGCTTTCTTT. This codes for CASSPNKNTEAFF.

The J gene is TRBJ2-7, the V gene TRBV6-1, with D maybe TRBD1 (6 bases). CDR1 is MNHNS, CDR2 SASEGT, per germline. The CDR3 is 14 residues long. The germline V and J ends were trimmed by 4 bases and 2 bases, with 12 bases remaining between them. CDR3 loop: CASSALTGTYEQYF. Written as DNA, the CDR3 is TGTGCCAGCAGTGCGCTGACAGGCACCTACGAGCAGTACTTC.

The chain couples TRBV9 to TRBJ2-1; possible D gene TRBD2, 6 bases. Trimming stripped 4 bases from V and 6 bases from J, with 14 bases between. The CDR3 extends over 14 amino acids. Germline loops: CDR1 SGDLS, CDR2 YYNGEE. The CDR3 sequence: CASSPGGEANEQFF. CDR3 bases: TGTGCCAGCAGCCCAGGAGGGGAGGCCAATGAGCAGTTCTTC. Complete variable domain (other parts from reference TRBV9 and TRBJ2-1): DSGVTQTPKHLITATGQRVTLRCSPRSGDLSVYWYQQSLDQGLQFLIQYYNGEERAKGNILERFSAQQFPDLHSELNLSSLELGDSALYFCASSPGGEANEQFFGPGTRLTVL.

The chain uses TRBV5-1 and TRBJ1-1; D is perhaps TRBD1 (6 bases). The CDR3 consists of 12 residues. With 6 bases removed from V and 5 bases from J, the gap between germline ends came to 11 bases. From germline, CDR1 is SGHRS and CDR2 YFSETQ. DNA for the CDR3: TGCGCCAGCACCGATACAGGGACTGAAGCTTTCTTT. The encoded protein is CASTDTGTEAFF.

V gene TRBV6-4 combines with J gene TRBJ2-5; 12 bases are a match to TRBD2. This CDR3 is 21 amino acids long. The V segment lost 1 base and the J segment 4 bases; nucleotides outside the gene matches: 19. Germline V gene data show CDR1 as MRHNA and CDR2 as SNTAGT. In DNA form, the CDR3 reads TGTGCCAGCAGTGACTTGGCACCTAGCGGGGGGGCGGCAACCGTTCGAGAGACCCAGTACTTC. Protein: CASSDLAPSGGAATVRETQYF.

The chain uses TRBV9 and TRBJ1-2; perhaps TRBD1 as D (5 bases). Germline V gene sequence: CDR1 SGDLS, CDR2 YYNGEE. The CDR3 spans 14 residues. V was shortened by 4 bases and J by 7 bases, with 17 bases between the two germline ends. CDR3 amino acids: CASSPNPGIIGYTF. CDR3 in DNA: TGTGCCAGCAGCCCCAACCCAGGGATTATTGGCTACACCTTC.

The V and J genes are TRBV5-1 and TRBJ1-1; 9 bases align to TRBD1. The V and J ends lost 4 bases and 1 base, in that order; junction bases with no gene match: 5. Germline V gives CDR1 SGHRS, CDR2 YFSETQ. The CDR3 runs 15 residues. The CDR3 reads CASSTGQGGNTEAFF. The CDR3 DNA reads TGCGCCAGCAGCACGGGACAGGGAGGGAACACTGAAGCTTTCTTT.

The chain uses TRBV25-1 and TRBJ2-7; 10 nucleotides line up with TRBD1. There are 15 residues in the CDR3. Germline V gene lookup returns CDR1 MGHDK and CDR2 SYGVNS. After removal of 10 bases from V and 3 bases from J, the junction contained 12 bases not matched to a gene. The CDR3 region has the DNA TGTGCCAAAGCCCCGGGACAGGGGATTCACTACGAGCAGTACTTC. Translation gives CAKAPGQGIHYEQYF.

The chain links TRBV2 to TRBJ2-3; 9 bases are a match to TRBD2. V trimming: 6 bases; J trimming: 6 bases; junction bases outside the gene matches: 10. The CDR3 runs 15 residues. Germline loops: CDR1 SNHLY, CDR2 FYNNEI. For the CDR3, the DNA is TGTGCCAGCAGGAGAGCGGGGGGCTACTTCGATACGCAGTATTTT. Its protein product is CASRRAGGYFDTQYF. The complete variable domain, with remaining parts taken from reference TRBV2 and TRBJ2-3, reads EPEVTQTPSHQVTQMGQEVILRCVPISNHLYFYWYRQILGQKVEFLVSFYNNEISEKSEIFDDQFSVERPDGSNFTLKIRSTKLEDSAMYFCASRRAGGYFDTQYFGPGTRLTVL.

V and J are TRBV5-4 and TRBJ1-5; 9 bases line up with TRBD1. Trimming removed 10 bases from V and 2 bases from J; junction bases left unmatched: 16. The CDR3 has 17 residues. Germline V lookup: CDR1 SGHNT, CDR2 YYREEE (reference sequence). The DNA for the CDR3 is TGTGCCGTACACCGGGACAGGGTGGACTTGGGCAATCAGCCCCAGCATTTT. This translates into CAVHRDRVDLGNQPQHF.

The rearrangement uses TRBV19 and TRBJ1-4; no firm D call. The CDR3 consists of 12 residues. V lost 1 base and J lost 12, with 9 bases in between. Germline V gene sequence: CDR1 LNHDA, CDR2 SQIVND (reference sequence). The CDR3 loop reads CASSIGEVELFF. The DNA for the CDR3 is TGTGCCAGTAGTATAGGCGAGGTTGAACTGTTTTTT.

The V gene is TRBV9, the J gene TRBJ2-5; weak D call: TRBD2 (5 bases). Germline assignment: CDR1 SGDLS and CDR2 YYNGEE. The CDR3 has 15 residues. Trimming took 0 bases from V and 4 from J, leaving 13 bases between them. CDR3 loop: CASSVVPGVRETQYF. The CDR3 region has the DNA TGTGCCAGCAGCGTAGTCCCCGGGGTTCGAGAGACCCAGTACTTC.

The CDR3 loop reads CSVDQGEQYF. In nucleotides, the CDR3 is TGCAGCGTTGATCAGGGCGAGCAGTACTTC. This chain links TRBV29-1 with TRBJ2-7, with D perhaps matching TRBD1 (5 bases). The CDR3 runs 10 residues. From germline, CDR1 is SQVTM and CDR2 ANQGSEA. V lost 3 bases, J lost 6 bases, and 6 bases lay in between.

The V and J genes are TRBV4-3 and TRBJ2-3; TRBD2 agrees at 7 bases. Germline V gene data show CDR1 as LGHNA and CDR2 as YSLEER. With V trimmed by 4 bases and J by 3 bases, 4 bases remained unmatched. The CDR3 consists of 14 residues. CDR3 in amino acids: CASSPGGSTDTQYF. CDR3 DNA sequence: TGCGCCAGCAGCCCGGGGGGAAGTACAGATACGCAGTATTTT.

This chain joins TRBV6-1 and TRBJ1-5; 9 bases match TRBD1. The CDR3 is 17 amino acids. The V and J ends lost 1 base and 3 bases, in that order; junction bases with no gene match: 7. Germline loops: CDR1 MNHNS, CDR2 SASEGT. CDR3 loop: CASSEGTGVPDNQPQHF. The CDR3 coding sequence is TGTGCCAGCAGTGAAGGGACAGGGGTTCCCGACAATCAGCCCCAGCATTTT.